This T cell receptor (beta chain) derives from a study of shared clonotypes between healthy human individuals. Study results and caveats: Shared clonotypes across all four donors exceeded non-shared ones in generation probability. Despite large depth, sorted-subset datasets appeared incompletely sequenced.

Assay execution took place at the deep level. Some clones are missing from TCRdb's copy, which holds only in-frame ones; the method was immunoSEQ multiplex PCR. Of over a million clones listed, around 74% were seen once; the top ten hold 1.4% to 1.5%. Investigators divided CD4+ cells into CD45RA+ naive and CD45RA-negative memory subsets. Worth noting for this clone: No antigen is known for it. Other nucleotide sequences from this sample produce the same CDR3.

V gave up 1 base and J gave up 1 base, with 7 bases separating them. The germline V gene encodes CDR1 SGHAT and CDR2 FQNNGV. This CDR3 contains 15 residues. The sequence was obtained from a man younger than 35 in good health. The material sequenced was memory CD4+ T cells sorted from blood. Described subset: CD45RA-negative fraction. The V gene is TRBV11-2, the J gene TRBJ2-2; D tentatively fits TRBD1 or TRBD2 (5 bases each). The chain's CDR3 is CASSLGGGNTGELFF. The CDR3 region has the DNA TGTGCCAGCAGCTTAGGTGGGGGGAACACCGGGGAGCTGTTTTTT. The whole variable domain, filled in from reference TRBV11-2 and TRBJ2-2, reads EAGVAQSPRYKIIEKRQSVAFWCNPISGHATLYWYQQILGQGPKLLIQFQNNGVVDDSQLPKDRFSAERLKGVDSTLKIQPAKLEDSAVYLCASSLGGGNTGELFFGEGSRLTVL.